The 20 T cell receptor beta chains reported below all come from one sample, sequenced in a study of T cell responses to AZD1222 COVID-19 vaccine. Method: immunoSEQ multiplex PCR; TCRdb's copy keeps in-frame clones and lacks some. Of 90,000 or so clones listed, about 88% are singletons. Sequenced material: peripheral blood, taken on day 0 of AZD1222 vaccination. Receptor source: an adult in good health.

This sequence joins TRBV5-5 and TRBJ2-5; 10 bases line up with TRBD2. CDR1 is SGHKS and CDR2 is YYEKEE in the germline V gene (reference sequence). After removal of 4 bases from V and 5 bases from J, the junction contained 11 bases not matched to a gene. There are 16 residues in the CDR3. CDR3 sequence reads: CASSIILAGGGETQYF. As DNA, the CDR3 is TGTGCCAGCAGCATCATTTTAGCGGGAGGAGGGGAGACCCAGTACTTC. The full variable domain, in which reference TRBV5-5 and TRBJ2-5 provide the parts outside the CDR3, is DAGVTQSPTHLIKTRGQQVTLRCSPISGHKSVSWYQQVLGQGPQFIFQYYEKEERGRGNFPDRFSARQFPNYSSELNVNALLLGDSALYLCASSIILAGGGETQYFGPGTRLLVL.

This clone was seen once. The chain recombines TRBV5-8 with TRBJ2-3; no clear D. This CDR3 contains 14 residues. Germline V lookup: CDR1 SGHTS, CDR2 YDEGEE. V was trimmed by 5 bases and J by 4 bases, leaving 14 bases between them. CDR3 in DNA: TGTGCCAGCAGAGTTGGGTCGGTCGCAGATACGCAGTATTTT. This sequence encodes CASRVGSVADTQYF.

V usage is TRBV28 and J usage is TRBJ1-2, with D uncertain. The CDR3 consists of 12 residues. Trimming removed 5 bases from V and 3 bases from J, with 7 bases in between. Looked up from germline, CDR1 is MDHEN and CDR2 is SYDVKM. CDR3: CASSTVDYGYTF. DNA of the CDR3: TGTGCCAGCAGTACGGTGGACTATGGCTACACCTTC.

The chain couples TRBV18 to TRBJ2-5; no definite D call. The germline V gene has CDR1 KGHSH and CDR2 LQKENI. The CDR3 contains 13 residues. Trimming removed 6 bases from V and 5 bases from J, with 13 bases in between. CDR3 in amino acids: CASSVNPGETQYF. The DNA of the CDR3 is TGTGCCAGCTCCGTTAACCCCGGTGAGACCCAGTACTTC.

The CDR3 loop is CASSAVRSSGSETQYF. The CDR3 DNA sequence: TGTGCCAGTAGTGCGGTTCGGTCGTCCGGCTCGGAGACCCAGTACTTC. The J gene is TRBJ2-5, the V gene TRBV19, with no clear D. Trimming took off 5 bases at V and 5 bases at J, with 21 bases between the two ends. This CDR3 contains 16 residues. Germline V gene lookup returns CDR1 LNHDA and CDR2 SQIVND (reference sequence).

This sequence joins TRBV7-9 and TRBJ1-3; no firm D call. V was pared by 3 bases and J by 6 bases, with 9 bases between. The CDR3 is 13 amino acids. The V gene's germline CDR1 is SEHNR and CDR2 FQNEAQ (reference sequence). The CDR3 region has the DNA TGTGCCAGCAGCTTGTGGCCCCAAAACACCATATATTTT. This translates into CASSLWPQNTIYF.

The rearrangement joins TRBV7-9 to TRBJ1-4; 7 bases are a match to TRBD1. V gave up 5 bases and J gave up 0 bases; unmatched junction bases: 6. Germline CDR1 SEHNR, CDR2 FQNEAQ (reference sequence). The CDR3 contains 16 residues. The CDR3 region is CASSPGGPTTNEKLFF. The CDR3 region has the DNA TGTGCCAGCAGCCCAGGGGGACCAACAACTAATGAAAAACTGTTTTTT.

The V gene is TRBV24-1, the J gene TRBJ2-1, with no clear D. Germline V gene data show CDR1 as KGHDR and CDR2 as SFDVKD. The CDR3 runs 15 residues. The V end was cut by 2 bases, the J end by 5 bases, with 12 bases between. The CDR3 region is CATSDSPAKDNEQFF. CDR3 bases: TGTGCCACCAGTGATTCCCCAGCGAAGGACAATGAGCAGTTCTTC.

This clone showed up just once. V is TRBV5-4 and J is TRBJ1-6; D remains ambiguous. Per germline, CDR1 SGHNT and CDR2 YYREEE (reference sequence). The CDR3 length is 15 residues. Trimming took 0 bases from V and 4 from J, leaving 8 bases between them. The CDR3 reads CASSLERQYNSPLHF. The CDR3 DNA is TGTGCCAGCAGCTTGGAGCGGCAATATAATTCACCCCTCCACTTT.

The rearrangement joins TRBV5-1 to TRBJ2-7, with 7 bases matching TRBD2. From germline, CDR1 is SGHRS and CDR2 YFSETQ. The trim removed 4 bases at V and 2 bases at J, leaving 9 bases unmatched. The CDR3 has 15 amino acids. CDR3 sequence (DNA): TGCGCCAGCAGCGGCCTTACGGGAGGCCCCTACGAGCAGTACTTC. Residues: CASSGLTGGPYEQYF.

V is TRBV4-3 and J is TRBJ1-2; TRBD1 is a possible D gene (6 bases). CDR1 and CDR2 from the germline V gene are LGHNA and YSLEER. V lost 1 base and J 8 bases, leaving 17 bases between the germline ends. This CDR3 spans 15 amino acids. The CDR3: CASSQVMDGQRGYTF. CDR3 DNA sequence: TGCGCCAGCAGCCAAGTAATGGACGGACAGCGGGGCTACACCTTC.

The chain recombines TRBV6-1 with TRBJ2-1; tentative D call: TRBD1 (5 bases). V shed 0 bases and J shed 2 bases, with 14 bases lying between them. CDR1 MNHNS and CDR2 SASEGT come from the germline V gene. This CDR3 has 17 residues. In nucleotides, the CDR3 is TGTGCCAGCAGTGAAGCTTACGTAGGGGCGGCCTACAATGAGCAGTTCTTC. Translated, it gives CASSEAYVGAAYNEQFF.

Here the CDR3 reads CASSSDRDQPQHF. The DNA of the CDR3 is TGTGCCAGCAGTTCGGACAGGGATCAGCCCCAGCATTTT. The genes are TRBV7-3 and TRBJ1-5, with 8 bases matching TRBD1. CDR1 is SGHTA and CDR2 is FQGTGA in the germline V gene. The CDR3 covers 13 residues. The ends lost 6 bases at V and 5 bases at J; junction bases unmatched: 3.

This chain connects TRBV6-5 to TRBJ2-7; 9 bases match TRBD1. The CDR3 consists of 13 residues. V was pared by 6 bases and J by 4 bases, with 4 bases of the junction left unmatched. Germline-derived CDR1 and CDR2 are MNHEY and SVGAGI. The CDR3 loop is CASRETGGYEQYF. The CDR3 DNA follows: TGTGCCAGCAGGGAGACAGGGGGGTACGAGCAGTACTTC.

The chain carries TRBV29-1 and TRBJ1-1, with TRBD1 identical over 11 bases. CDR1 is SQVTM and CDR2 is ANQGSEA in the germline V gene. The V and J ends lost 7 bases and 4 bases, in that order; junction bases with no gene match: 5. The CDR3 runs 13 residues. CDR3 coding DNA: TGCAGCGCCGCGGGACAGGGGGGCACTGAAGCTTTCTTT. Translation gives CSAAGQGGTEAFF.

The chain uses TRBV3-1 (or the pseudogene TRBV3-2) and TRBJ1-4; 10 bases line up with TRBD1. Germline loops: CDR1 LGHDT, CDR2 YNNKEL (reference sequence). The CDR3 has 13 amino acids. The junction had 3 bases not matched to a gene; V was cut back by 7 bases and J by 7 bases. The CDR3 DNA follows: TGTGCCAGCAAGGACAGGGGGGGTGAAAAACTGTTTTTT. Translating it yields CASKDRGGEKLFF.

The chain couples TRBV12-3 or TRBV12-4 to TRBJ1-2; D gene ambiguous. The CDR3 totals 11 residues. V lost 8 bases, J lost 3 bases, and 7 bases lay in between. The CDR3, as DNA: TGTGCCAGCGGAGATTACTATGGCTACACCTTC. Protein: CASGDYYGYTF.

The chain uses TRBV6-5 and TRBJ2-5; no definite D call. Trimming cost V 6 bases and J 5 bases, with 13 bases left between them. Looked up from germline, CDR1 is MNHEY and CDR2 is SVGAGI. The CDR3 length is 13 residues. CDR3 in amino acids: CASRLDLRETQYF. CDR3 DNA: TGTGCCAGCAGACTCGACCTGCGGGAGACCCAGTACTTC.

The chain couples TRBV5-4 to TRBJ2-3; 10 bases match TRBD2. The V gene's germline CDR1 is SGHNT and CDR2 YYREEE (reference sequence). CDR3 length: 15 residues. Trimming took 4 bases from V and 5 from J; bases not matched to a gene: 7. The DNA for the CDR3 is TGTGCCAGCAGCCATAAGCGGGAGGGCCAAGATACGCAGTATTTT. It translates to CASSHKREGQDTQYF.

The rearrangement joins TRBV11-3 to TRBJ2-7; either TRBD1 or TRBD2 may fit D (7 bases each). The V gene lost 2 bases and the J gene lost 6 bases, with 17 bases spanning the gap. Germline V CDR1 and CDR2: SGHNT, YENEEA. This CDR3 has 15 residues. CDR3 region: CASSLRQGGASEQYF. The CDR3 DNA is TGTGCCAGCAGCTTACGACAGGGAGGGGCTTCCGAGCAGTACTTC.